The 20 T cell receptor beta chains below come from one sample, sequenced in a study of cytomegalovirus exposure and HLA in healthy donors. Clones were sequenced by immunoSEQ multiplex PCR, and TCRdb holds only the in-frame ones, with some missing. The sample records 100,000 to 150,000 clones, roughly 89% being singletons. The specimen sequenced was PBMCs. The receptors were sampled from a woman aged 18 to 35 in good health and CMV-seronegative.

As DNA, the CDR3 is TGCGCCAGCAGAAAAGGTACAGGGCGTAGGGAAGAGACCCAGTACTTC. This gives the protein CASRKGTGRREETQYF. V is TRBV5-1 and J is TRBJ2-5; D perhaps matches TRBD1 (6 bases). The CDR3 is 16 residues long. V lost 5 bases, J lost 3 bases, and 20 bases lay in between. CDR1 and CDR2 (germline): SGHRS, YFSETQ.

In its sample, this clone was seen once. This chain joins TRBV5-1 and TRBJ2-7; D is ambiguous. Trimming pared 2 bases from V and 2 bases from J, leaving 8 bases between. CDR1 is SGHRS and CDR2 is YFSETQ in the germline V gene. The CDR3 loop spans 13 amino acids. For the CDR3, the DNA is TGCGCCAGCAGCTTTGGCGGAACCTACGAGCAGTACTTC. It yields the protein CASSFGGTYEQYF.

The V call is TRBV6-1, the J call TRBJ1-1, with D maybe TRBD1 (5 bases). The germline gives CDR1 MNHNS, CDR2 SASEGT. CDR3 size: 13 residues. V was pared by 5 bases and J by 4 bases, with 11 bases between. The CDR3 here is CASSLQGGTEAFF. CDR3 nucleotide sequence: TGTGCCAGCAGTCTCCAGGGTGGCACTGAAGCTTTCTTT.

This chain connects TRBV5-6 to TRBJ1-1, with unresolved D. V lost 4 bases to trimming and J lost 6 bases, with 10 bases between them. CDR1 is SGHDT, CDR2 YYEEEE, per germline. CDR3 size: 12 residues. Here the CDR3 reads CASSLLRAEAFF. As DNA, the CDR3 is TGTGCCAGCAGCCTTTTGAGGGCTGAAGCTTTCTTT. Combining the CDR3 with reference TRBV5-6 and TRBJ1-1 gives the whole variable domain DAGVTQSPTHLIKTRGQQVTLRCSPKSGHDTVSWYQQALGQGPQFIFQYYEEEERQRGNFPDRFSGHQFPNYSSELNVNALLLGDSALYLCASSLLRAEAFFGQGTRLTVV.

The V gene is TRBV10-2, the J gene TRBJ2-7; 10 bases match TRBD2. This CDR3 contains 14 residues. Germline V gene sequence: CDR1 WSHSY, CDR2 SAAADI. J gave up 5 bases and V 6 bases, and 7 bases lay outside the gene matches. The CDR3 spells CASSRTSGHHEQYF. The CDR3 DNA is TGCGCCAGCAGCCGGACTAGCGGCCACCACGAGCAGTACTTC.

DNA of the CDR3: TGTGCCACCAGCAGAAACCCGGAGGGTGAGCAGTTCTTC. It is translated as CATSRNPEGEQFF. The chain combines TRBV15 with TRBJ2-1; D may be TRBD2 (6 bases). CDR3 size: 13 residues. CDR1 is LNHNV and CDR2 is YYDKDF in the germline V gene (reference sequence). The V end lost 2 bases, the J end lost 9 bases, and 11 bases lay between the germline ends. Based on the CDR3 plus reference TRBV15 and TRBJ2-1, the full variable domain is DAMVIQNPRYQVTQFGKPVTLSCSQTLNHNVMYWYQQKSSQAPKLLFHYYDKDFNNEADTPDNFQSRRPNTSFCFLDIRSPGLGDTAMYLCATSRNPEGEQFFGPGTRLTVL.

The chain links TRBV19 to TRBJ2-5; 11 bases fit TRBD1. Unmatched junction bases numbered 5, after V lost 9 bases and J lost 5 bases. The CDR3 has 13 residues. The germline V gene encodes CDR1 LNHDA and CDR2 SQIVND (reference sequence). The CDR3 reads CASRDRGMETQYF. As DNA, the CDR3 is TGTGCCAGCAGGGACAGGGGGATGGAGACCCAGTACTTC.

The rearrangement joins TRBV5-1 to TRBJ1-1; D is undetermined. Trimming left V 0 bases short and J 3 bases short, with 12 bases between. CDR1 is SGHRS and CDR2 is YFSETQ in the germline V gene. CDR3 length: 15 residues. CDR3 nucleotides: TGCGCCAGCAGCTTGGGGAGGGCAGGCGACACTGAAGCTTTCTTT. Translated: CASSLGRAGDTEAFF.

J is TRBJ1-1 and V is TRBV6-5; no firm D call. Trimming left V 6 bases short and J 1 base short, with 6 bases between. This CDR3 is built from 12 residues. The germline V gene encodes CDR1 MNHEY and CDR2 SVGAGI. The CDR3 protein is CASSRWNTEAFF. Here the CDR3 DNA reads TGTGCCAGCAGCCGTTGGAACACTGAAGCTTTCTTT.

The chain employs TRBV7-2 and TRBJ2-7, with 8 bases lining up with TRBD1. Germline values: CDR1 SGHTA, CDR2 FQGNSA. The CDR3 totals 16 residues. V lost 4 bases and J lost 7; bases outside the gene matches: 15. This CDR3 is CASSSQGQARENEQYF. The CDR3 nucleotides read TGTGCCAGCAGCTCCCAGGGACAGGCGAGGGAGAATGAGCAGTACTTC.

V is TRBV2 and J is TRBJ2-7, with 7 bases identical to TRBD1. Per germline, CDR1 SNHLY and CDR2 FYNNEI. The trim removed 7 bases at V and 1 base at J, leaving 7 bases unmatched. CDR3 length: 14 residues. The CDR3 bases are TGTGCCAGCAAAGGGGGCAGACTTTCCTACGAGCAGTACGTC. Protein product: CASKGGRLSYEQYV.

The genes are TRBV6-1 and TRBJ2-3; weak D call: TRBD2 (6 bases). V was pared by 8 bases and J by 3 bases, with 18 bases between. The CDR3 has 15 residues. The V gene's germline CDR1 is MNHNS and CDR2 SASEGT. CDR3: CASSGTPLGTDTQYF. In DNA form, the CDR3 reads TGTGCCAGCTCCGGGACTCCGTTAGGTACAGATACGCAGTATTTT.

This clone came up a few times. The gene calls are TRBV7-6 and TRBJ1-2, with 7 bases aligning to TRBD1. This CDR3 has 12 amino acids. Germline assignment: CDR1 SGHVS and CDR2 FNYEAQ. V shed 1 base and J 9 bases; nucleotides not matched to a gene: 2. CDR3 sequence reads: CASSLEGQSYTF. The DNA of the CDR3 is TGTGCCAGCAGCTTAGAGGGACAGAGCTACACCTTC. The variable domain in full, with the rest retrieved from reference TRBV7-6 and TRBJ1-2, is GAGVSQSPRYKVTKRGQDVALRCDPISGHVSLYWYRQALGQGPEFLTYFNYEAQQDKSGLPNDRFSAERPEGSISTLTIQRTEQRDSAMYRCASSLEGQSYTFGSGTRLTVV.

This sequence joins TRBV7-9 and TRBJ2-1, with D perhaps TRBD2 (5 bases). Looked up from germline, CDR1 is SEHNR and CDR2 is FQNEAQ (reference sequence). The CDR3 extends over 14 amino acids. The CDR3 region has the DNA TGTGCGAGCGGACTGGACGGCTCCTACAATGAGCAGTTCTTC. It codes for CASGLDGSYNEQFF.

The V and J genes are TRBV5-1 and TRBJ1-1; no firm D call. The CDR3 is made up of 15 amino acids. The V and J ends lost 1 base and 1 base respectively, with 11 bases between them. Germline CDR1 SGHRS, CDR2 YFSETQ. DNA for the CDR3: TGCGCCAGCAGCTTGTACAGTAGTTCGAACACTGAAGCTTTCTTT. This encodes CASSLYSSSNTEAFF.

The V call is TRBV30, the J call TRBJ1-5; D call uncertain. Per the germline V gene, CDR1 is GTSNPN and CDR2 is SVGIG (reference sequence). The CDR3 has 13 amino acids. Deletions cut 0 bases from V and 0 bases from J, with 3 bases between. CDR3 bases: TGTGCCTGGAGTGTCAATAGCAATCAGCCCCAGCATTTT. It translates to CAWSVNSNQPQHF.

Only a few counts were recorded for this clone. The rearrangement joins TRBV10-3 to TRBJ1-1, with a tentative D call TRBD1 (6 bases). This CDR3 spans 13 amino acids. The V end was cut by 8 bases, the J end by 5 bases, with 15 bases between. In germline, CDR1 is ENHRY, CDR2 SYGVKD. CDR3 loop: CAIAPRGYTEAFF. CDR3 bases: TGTGCCATCGCGCCCAGGGGATATACTGAAGCTTTCTTT.

This clone has only a few counts. Other DNA sequences in this specimen translate into the identical CDR3. CDR3 nucleotides: TGCGCCAGCAGCTTCACAGGGGTTTACGAGCAGTACTTC. Translation gives CASSFTGVYEQYF. The chain has TRBV5-1 and TRBJ2-7; 7 nucleotides agree with TRBD1. Germline CDR1 and CDR2: SGHRS and YFSETQ. The CDR3 is 13 amino acids. The V segment lost 2 bases and the J segment 4 bases; nucleotides outside the gene matches: 3.

The chain couples TRBV28 to TRBJ1-1, with D possibly being TRBD1 (5 bases). The V gene lost 3 bases and the J gene lost 9 bases, with 11 bases spanning the gap. The CDR3 loop spans 12 amino acids. Germline V lookup: CDR1 MDHEN, CDR2 SYDVKM. This CDR3 is CASSFSGNQAFF. The CDR3 DNA reads TGTGCCAGCAGTTTTTCAGGGAACCAAGCTTTCTTT. The full variable domain, completed using reference TRBV28 and TRBJ1-1, is DVKVTQSSRYLVKRTGEKVFLECVQDMDHENMFWYRQDPGLGLRLIYFSYDVKMKEKGDIPEGYSVSREKKERFSLILESASTNQTSMYLCASSFSGNQAFFGQGTRLTVV.

The chain recombines TRBV5-1 with TRBJ1-1, with D unresolved. CDR1 is SGHRS, CDR2 YFSETQ, per germline. CDR3 length: 14 residues. Trimming removed 0 bases from V and 1 base from J, with 7 bases in between. This chain's CDR3 is CASSLVSGNTEAFF. CDR3 bases: TGCGCCAGCAGCTTGGTTTCGGGGAACACTGAAGCTTTCTTT. The full variable domain, rest sourced from reference TRBV5-1 and TRBJ1-1, is KAGVTQTPRYLIKTRGQQVTLSCSPISGHRSVSWYQQTPGQGLQFLFEYFSETQRNKGNFPGRFSGRQFSNSRSEMNVSTLELGDSALYLCASSLVSGNTEAFFGQGTRLTVV.